This T cell receptor (beta chain) was sequenced during a study of tumor-infiltrating lymphocytes in primary liver carcinoma. On the study more broadly: All patients, whether men or women, fell within 30 to 69 years of age.

A remark on this clonotype: Its specificity is not known. At one end the junction does not follow the germline gene, possibly because of a read error.

Constant-region priming of about 520 ng total RNA yielded TCR beta cDNA. Libraries of TCR beta came from three nested multiplex PCR rounds with slightly modified ARM-PCR. The first two PCR rounds used TRBV1-TRBV30 forward primers with a C-beta reverse primer, about 10 cycles each. TCRdb used MiXCR to reprocess the multiplex PCR reads, holding one entry per CDR3 protein. The profile covers tens of thousands of distinct CDR3 sequences, with over 60% appearing a single time and under 45% taken by the ten largest. Study-level points and caveats: The 250 largest clones made up significantly more of tumor than blood repertoires (p = 0.039). Tumor region pairs outstripped tumor-adjacent and tumor-blood pairs in overlap. Only about 7.5-24% of top clones appeared in all five tumor regions.

Unsorted bulk tissue, about 19-32 mg of it, served as the source for co-extraction of RNA and DNA. The CDR3 runs to 15 residues. The germline CDR1 and CDR2 sequences are LGHNA and YNFKEQ. The TCR originated in a man aged 40-49 years with primary liver carcinoma and hepatitis B virus infection. The gene calls are TRBV4-2 and TRBJ2-1; weak D call: TRBD2 (6 bases). Sequenced sample: liver tumor tissue from sampling region 4. The subset is: tumor region T4, right-lateral pole. CDR3: CASRLRASDYNEQFF. The DNA for the CDR3 is TGTGCCAGCAGATTACGGGCTAGCGACTACAATGAACAGTTCTTC.